These 14 T cell receptor beta chains originate from one sample sequenced in a study of T cells after posttransplantation cyclophosphamide (dated by TCRdb to the mid-2010s). The library was prepared using the immunoSEQ multiplex PCR assay. The table comes from immuneACCESS by way of TCRdb, which keeps in-frame sequences with V and J called. Part of the clones is missing from these tables; in studies checked, under half for an unresolved V gene and the rest for unknown reasons. The sample contains tens of thousands of clones, around 94% of them found a single time. The leading ten clones occupy about 3% of the sample. Sequencing was performed on PBMCs. Receptors were obtained from a young woman in good health and a related stem cell transplant donor.

This chain's CDR3 is CSADRWGGYTF. In DNA, the CDR3 is TGCAGCGCCGACAGGTGGGGGGGCTACACCTTC. The chain links TRBV29-1 to TRBJ1-2; D is perhaps TRBD1 (6 bases). Germline V lookup: CDR1 SQVTM, CDR2 ANQGSEA. The CDR3 covers 11 residues. V was pared by 7 bases and J by 8 bases, with 14 bases between.

V usage is TRBV5-1 and J usage is TRBJ1-6, with TRBD1 as a possible D gene (5 bases). The V end was cut by 4 bases, the J end by 9 bases, with 14 bases between. The CDR3 consists of 14 residues. Germline CDR1 is SGHRS and CDR2 is YFSETQ. CDR3 region: CASSPLDRTSPLHF. CDR3 DNA: TGCGCCAGCAGCCCTCTCGACAGAACTTCACCCCTCCACTTT.

This chain connects TRBV28 to TRBJ1-2; D ambiguous. Germline assignment: CDR1 MDHEN and CDR2 SYDVKM. V lost 7 bases and J lost 0, with 3 bases in between. The CDR3 totals 11 residues. The CDR3 spells CASTANYGYTF. In DNA, the CDR3 is TGTGCCAGCACCGCTAACTATGGCTACACCTTC.

The chain uses TRBV19 and TRBJ1-3; D ambiguous. The germline V gene has CDR1 LNHDA and CDR2 SQIVND (reference sequence). V was clipped by 5 bases and J by 2 bases, with 13 bases between them. The CDR3 length is 15 residues. In DNA form, the CDR3 reads TGTGCCAGTAGTTCCCACCAAGAGCCTGGAAACACCATATATTTT. Translation gives CASSSHQEPGNTIYF.

The rearrangement links TRBV7-2 to TRBJ1-2; D not resolved. The CDR3 consists of 15 residues. The V gene lost 1 base and the J gene lost 4 bases, with 13 bases spanning the gap. CDR1 and CDR2 (germline): SGHTA, FQGNSA. The CDR3 DNA reads TGTGCCAGCAGCTTAGATCTGGGAGACGTCTATGGCTACACCTTC. It translates to CASSLDLGDVYGYTF. The full variable domain, its missing parts supplied by reference TRBV7-2 and TRBJ1-2, is GAGVSQSPSNKVTEKGKDVELRCDPISGHTALYWYRQSLGQGLEFLIYFQGNSAPDKSGLPSDRFSAERTGGSVSTLTIQRTQQEDSAVYLCASSLDLGDVYGYTFGSGTRLTVV.

The genes are TRBV11-2 and TRBJ1-2; D call uncertain. V was pared by 6 bases and J by 3 bases, with 14 bases between. This CDR3 contains 14 residues. CDR1 SGHAT and CDR2 FQNNGV come from the germline V gene. This CDR3 reads CASRSLSGHYGYTF. CDR3 DNA sequence: TGTGCCAGCAGGAGCTTATCAGGTCACTATGGCTACACCTTC.

The rearrangement links TRBV5-1 to TRBJ2-3; 10 bases fit TRBD2. Germline lookup yields CDR1 SGHRS and CDR2 YFSETQ. V lost 4 bases and J lost 7; bases outside the gene matches: 6. The CDR3 length is 14 residues. For the CDR3, the DNA is TGCGCCAGCAGCGTAGCGGGGGGCGAGAATACGCAGTATTTT. This gives the protein CASSVAGGENTQYF.

V and J are TRBV6-1 and TRBJ1-3; possible D gene TRBD1, 5 bases. The CDR3 loop spans 14 amino acids. V was clipped by 6 bases and J by 1 base, with 10 bases between them. Germline lookup yields CDR1 MNHNS and CDR2 SASEGT. The CDR3 spells CASRSQESGNTIYF. In nucleotides, the CDR3 is TGTGCCAGCAGGTCACAGGAATCTGGAAACACCATATATTTT.

For the CDR3, the DNA is TGCGCCAGCAGCTTGAACCCTAGCGGGGGTACAGATACGCAGTATTTT. Translating gives CASSLNPSGGTDTQYF. V and J are TRBV5-1 and TRBJ2-3, with 10 nucleotides matching TRBD2. The V segment lost 1 base and the J segment 3 bases; nucleotides outside the gene matches: 5. Per the germline V gene, CDR1 is SGHRS and CDR2 is YFSETQ. The CDR3 is 16 residues long.

In this sample, this clone turned up once. The gene calls are TRBV19 and TRBJ2-1, with D perhaps TRBD2 (6 bases). The V end lost 7 bases, the J end lost 5 bases, and 15 bases lay between the germline ends. There are 14 residues in the CDR3. Germline assignment: CDR1 LNHDA and CDR2 SQIVND (reference sequence). CDR3 amino acids: CASTRFGGNNEQFF. CDR3 coding DNA: TGTGCCAGTACGCGGTTTGGGGGGAACAATGAGCAGTTCTTC.

This clone was recorded only once. This chain uses TRBV27 with TRBJ2-7; 8 bases are a match to TRBD1. The CDR3 has 17 amino acids. Germline V CDR1 and CDR2: MNHEY, SMNVEV (reference sequence). The trim removed 3 bases at V and 4 bases at J, leaving 14 bases unmatched. The CDR3 sequence is CASSFPIQGVADYEQYF. The DNA of the CDR3 is TGTGCCAGCAGTTTCCCAATACAGGGGGTTGCGGATTACGAGCAGTACTTC.

The gene calls are TRBV7-6 and TRBJ2-3; 8 nucleotides match TRBD2. V shed 5 bases and J 4 bases; nucleotides not matched to a gene: 20. CDR1 and CDR2 from the germline V gene are SGHVS and FNYEAQ. CDR3 size: 19 residues. In DNA form, the CDR3 reads TGTGCCAGCAGCAACCCATCGGGGGGGGCAGGAGTTAGCGCAGATACGCAGTATTTT. It translates to CASSNPSGGAGVSADTQYF.

CDR3 loop: CATTGTAYEQYF. The CDR3 bases are TGTGCCACGACAGGGACTGCGTACGAGCAGTACTTC. This rearrangement joins TRBV10-3 to TRBJ2-7, with D possibly matching TRBD1 (7 bases). Per germline, CDR1 ENHRY and CDR2 SYGVKD. The CDR3 length is 12 residues. Trimming took off 10 bases at V and 4 bases at J, with 14 bases between the two ends.

The chain carries TRBV15 and TRBJ2-3; 7 nucleotides align to TRBD1. V lost 1 base, J lost 1 base, and 2 bases stayed unmatched. In germline, CDR1 is LNHNV, CDR2 YYDKDF (reference sequence). This CDR3 is 15 amino acids long. The CDR3 loop is CATSRVGGGTDTQYF. CDR3 nucleotide sequence: TGTGCCACCAGCAGAGTAGGGGGCGGCACAGATACGCAGTATTTT.